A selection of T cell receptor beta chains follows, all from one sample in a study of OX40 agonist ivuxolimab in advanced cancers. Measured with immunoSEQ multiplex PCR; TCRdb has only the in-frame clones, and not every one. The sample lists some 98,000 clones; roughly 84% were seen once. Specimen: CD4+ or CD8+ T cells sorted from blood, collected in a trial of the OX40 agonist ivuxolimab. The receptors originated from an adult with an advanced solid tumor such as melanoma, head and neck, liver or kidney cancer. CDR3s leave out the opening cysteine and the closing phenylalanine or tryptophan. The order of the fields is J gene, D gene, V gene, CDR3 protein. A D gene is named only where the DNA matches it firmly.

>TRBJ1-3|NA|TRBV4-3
ASSQERTAPSSGNTIY
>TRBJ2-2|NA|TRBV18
ASSPSHQFNTGELF
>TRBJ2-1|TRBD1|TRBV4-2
ASSQDGQTGAYNEQF
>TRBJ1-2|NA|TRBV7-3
ASSLTAAGANGYT
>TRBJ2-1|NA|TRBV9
ASSLTGVNHNEQF
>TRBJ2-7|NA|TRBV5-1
ASSLVNGGYEQY
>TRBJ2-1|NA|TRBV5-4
ASSLAHQGNEQF
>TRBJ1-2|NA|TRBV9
ASSVGYPSQGGYT
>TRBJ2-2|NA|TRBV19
ARRPGSIPNTGELF
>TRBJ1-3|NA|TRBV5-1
ASSPPGSSGNTIY
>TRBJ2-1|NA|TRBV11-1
ASSPREGARNEQF
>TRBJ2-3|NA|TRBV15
ATSRGGLTDTQY
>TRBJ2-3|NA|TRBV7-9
ASSLGSGGVDTQY
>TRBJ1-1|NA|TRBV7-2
ASNPGQTNTEAF
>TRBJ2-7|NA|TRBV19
ASSIMAGPYEQY
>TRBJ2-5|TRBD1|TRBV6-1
ARAQQGAIQETQY
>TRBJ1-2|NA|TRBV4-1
ASSQSGEWDYGYT
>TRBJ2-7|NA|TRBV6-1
ASSGEQY
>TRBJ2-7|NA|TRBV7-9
ASSGSSPYEQY
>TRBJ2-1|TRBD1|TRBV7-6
ASSTPGTVSYNEQF
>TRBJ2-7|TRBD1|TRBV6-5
AAGQGGQQY
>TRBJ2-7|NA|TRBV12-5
ASGTGFYEQY
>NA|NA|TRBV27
ASSRPGGEQY
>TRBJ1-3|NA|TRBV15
ATSRDFRDGNTIY
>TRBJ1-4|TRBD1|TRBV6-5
ASSPGTGLEKLF
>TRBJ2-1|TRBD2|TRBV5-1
ASSPEAGGPGDEQF
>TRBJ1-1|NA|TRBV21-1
ASSKVDRGNTEAF
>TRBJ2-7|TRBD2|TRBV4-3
ASSQGGLGTGAPSYEQY
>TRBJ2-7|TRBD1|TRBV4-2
ASSQNDRGVYEQY
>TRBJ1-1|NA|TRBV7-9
ASSWGPEGGTEAF
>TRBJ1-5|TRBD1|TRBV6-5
ASSLGQHNQPQH
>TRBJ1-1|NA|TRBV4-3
ASSRTVNTEAF